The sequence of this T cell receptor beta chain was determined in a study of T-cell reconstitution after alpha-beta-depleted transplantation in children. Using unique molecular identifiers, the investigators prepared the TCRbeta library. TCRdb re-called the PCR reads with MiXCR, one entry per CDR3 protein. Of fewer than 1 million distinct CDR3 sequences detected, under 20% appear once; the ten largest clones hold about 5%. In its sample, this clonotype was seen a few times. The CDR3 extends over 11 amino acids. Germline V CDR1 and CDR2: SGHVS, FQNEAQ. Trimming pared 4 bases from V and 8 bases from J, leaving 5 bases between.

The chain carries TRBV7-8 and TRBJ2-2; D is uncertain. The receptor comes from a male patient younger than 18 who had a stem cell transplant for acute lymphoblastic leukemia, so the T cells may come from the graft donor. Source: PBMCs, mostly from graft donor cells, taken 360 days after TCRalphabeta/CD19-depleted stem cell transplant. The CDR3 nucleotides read TGTGCCAGCAGCTATAAAGGGGAGCTGTTTTTT. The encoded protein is CASSYKGELFF.